The 12 T cell receptor beta chains reported below all come from one sample, sequenced in a study of post-analysis software for immune sequencing data. General observations from the study: TRBV5-6, TRBV5-1 and TRBV20-1 belonged to a set of a handful of TRBV segments that were more frequent in patients than controls.

Presence of unique molecular identifiers characterized the TCR beta cDNA libraries. Via MiXCR, TCRdb re-called the PCR reads, giving one row per CDR3 protein. The table includes roughly 400,000 distinct CDR3 sequences, over 30% detected once. For these TCRs, the target antigens are not known. Specimen: blood. The receptors were sampled from a girl aged 2-10 years with multiple sclerosis.

Only one count was recorded for this clonotype. At one end, the junction sequence differs from germline, possibly due to a read error. V gene TRBV28 combines with J gene TRBJ1-1; D may be TRBD1 (5 bases). CDR3 length: 13 amino acids. Germline values: CDR1 MDHEN, CDR2 SYDVKM. CDR3 in DNA: TGTGCCAGCAGTTTCGCAGGGAACCCTGAAGCTTTCTTT. Translated: CASSFAGNPEAFF.

This clonotype came up a few times. V gene TRBV6-1 combines with J gene TRBJ2-1; D possibly corresponds to TRBD2 (6 bases). Germline V gene data show CDR1 as MNHNS and CDR2 as SASEGT. The CDR3 loop spans 17 amino acids. Trimming left V 2 bases short and J 0 bases short, with 14 bases between. Written as DNA, the CDR3 is TGTGCCAGCAGTGAAATGGTGGCCGGGGGCTCCTACAATGAGCAGTTCTTC. This encodes CASSEMVAGGSYNEQFF.

The chain links TRBV20-1 to TRBJ2-1; possibly TRBD1 or TRBD2 for D (5 bases each). Judging by the DNA end, TRBJ2-7 fits better; the J call may be wrong. The germline CDR1 and CDR2 sequences are DFQATT and SNEGSKA (reference sequence). The CDR3 length is 14 residues. The CDR3: CSATGGGHYNEQYF. The CDR3 nucleotides are TGCAGTGCAACAGGTGGAGGCCACTACAATGAGCAGTACTTC.

This clonotype was seen more than once but under ten times. This chain links TRBV15 with TRBJ2-1; D could derive from TRBD1 or TRBD2 (7 bases each). Trimming removed 5 bases from V and 15 bases from J, with 29 bases in between. CDR3 length equals 16 residues. Germline CDR1 is LNHNV and CDR2 is YYDKDF (reference sequence). The CDR3 region is CATSGSRGTILPKRFF. CDR3 sequence (DNA): TGTGCCACCAGCGGTAGCAGGGGGACTATTCTCCCTAAGCGGTTCTTC.

This chain uses TRBV7-8 with TRBJ1-6; no clear D gene. This CDR3 has 15 residues. The germline V and J ends were trimmed by 5 bases and 5 bases, with 13 bases remaining between them. Germline-derived CDR1 and CDR2 are SGHVS and FQNEAQ. The CDR3, as DNA: TGTGCCAGCAGCACAAAGGACGGAAATAATTCACCCCTCCACTTT. Its translation: CASSTKDGNNSPLHF.

The rearrangement joins TRBV7-9 to TRBJ2-1; perhaps D is TRBD1 or TRBD2 (6 bases each). Germline-derived CDR1 and CDR2 are SEHNR and FQNEAQ (reference sequence). This CDR3 is 15 amino acids long. The V end was cut by 2 bases, the J end by 4 bases, with 12 bases between. CDR3 region: CASSLQGGIYNEQFF. In DNA form, the CDR3 reads TGTGCCAGCAGCTTACAAGGGGGGATTTACAATGAGCAGTTCTTC.

In this sample, this clonotype turned up a few times. The V and J genes are TRBV11-2 and TRBJ2-1, with D possibly matching TRBD1 (5 bases). The germline CDR1 and CDR2 sequences are SGHAT and FQNNGV. Trimming removed 5 bases at V and 14 bases at J, with 13 bases between. This CDR3 spans 11 amino acids. CDR3: CASSLNEGEFF. The CDR3, as DNA: TGTGCCAGCAGCCTAAACGAAGGGGAGTTCTTC.

The chain recombines TRBV27 with TRBJ1-5; D is uncertain. V was cut by 1 base and J by 7 bases, with 17 bases left in between. The germline V gene encodes CDR1 MNHEY and CDR2 SMNVEV (reference sequence). This CDR3 comprises 16 residues. CDR3 nucleotide sequence: TGTGCCAGCAGTTTATACGGCGGTGAGCGTCGGCAGCCCCAGCATTTT. Residues: CASSLYGGERRQPQHF.

The chain links TRBV29-1 to TRBJ1-1, with 7 bases matching TRBD1. This CDR3 comprises 15 residues. Germline V CDR1 and CDR2: SQVTM, ANQGSEA. The junction had 6 bases not matched to a gene; V was cut back by 2 bases and J by 0 bases. CDR3 DNA sequence: TGCAGCGTTGAATCAGGGGGAAAAATGAACACTGAAGCTTTCTTT. Translating it yields CSVESGGKMNTEAFF.

V gene TRBV20-1 combines with J gene TRBJ1-1; 8 bases match TRBD1. With V trimmed by 0 bases and J by 7 bases, 13 bases remained unmatched. The germline V gene has CDR1 DFQATT and CDR2 SNEGSKA (reference sequence). The CDR3 contains 16 residues. In nucleotides, the CDR3 is TGCAGTGCTAGAGATCGTCAGGGGGCGCGTTTCGGTGAAGCTTTCTTT. It yields the protein CSARDRQGARFGEAFF.

The J gene is TRBJ1-1, the V gene TRBV29-1; tentatively, D is TRBD1 (6 bases). Germline-derived CDR1 and CDR2 are SQVTM and ANQGSEA. This CDR3 comprises 12 residues. V shed 6 bases and J shed 3 bases, with 11 bases lying between them. The CDR3, as DNA: TGCAGCGTGACAGGTGGACACACTGAAGCTTTCTTT. This translates into CSVTGGHTEAFF.

In regard to this clonotype: Mismatch with germline at one junction end may stem from a read error. The V gene is TRBV5-6, the J gene TRBJ1-1; D ambiguous. CDR1 is SGHDT, CDR2 YYEEEE, per germline. The CDR3 is made up of 14 amino acids. CDR3 nucleotide sequence: TGTGCCAGCAACTTGGTGTTACTGAACACTGAAGCTTTCTTT. Translating gives CASNLVLLNTEAFF.